The 14 T cell receptor beta chains below come from one sample, sequenced in a study of T cell responses to AZD1222 COVID-19 vaccine. TCRdb's table, derived via immunoSEQ multiplex PCR, lists solely in-frame clones and lacks some. The data hold roughly 150,000 clones, with about nine tenths observed a single time. Sample: peripheral blood, taken 28 days after the second AZD1222 dose. These receptor sequences come from an adult who received the AZD1222 COVID-19 vaccine.

This sequence joins TRBV7-2 and TRBJ2-4; 7 positions agree with TRBD1. The trim removed 3 bases at V and 3 bases at J, leaving 8 bases unmatched. The CDR3 sequence is 16 residues long. Germline V CDR1 and CDR2: SGHTA, FQGNSA. The CDR3 coding sequence is TGTGCCAGCAGCTTCGAAACAGGGGCAGGCAAAAACATTCAGTACTTC. This sequence encodes CASSFETGAGKNIQYF.

V gene TRBV6-2 or TRBV6-3 combines with J gene TRBJ1-1; 7 nucleotides line up with TRBD1. The V segment lost 2 bases and the J segment 3 bases; nucleotides outside the gene matches: 15. The CDR3 has 18 amino acids. Germline CDR1 is MNHEY and CDR2 is SVGEGT. CDR3 region: CASSYKTGRAIMDTEAFF. As DNA, the CDR3 is TGTGCCAGCAGTTACAAGACAGGGAGAGCGATCATGGACACTGAAGCTTTCTTT.

The genes are TRBV27 and TRBJ2-1, with a possible D match to TRBD1 (8 bases). Germline lookup yields CDR1 MNHEY and CDR2 SMNVEV (reference sequence). The CDR3 length is 16 residues. V was clipped by 1 base and J by 4 bases, with 14 bases between them. CDR3 coding DNA: TGTGCCAGCAGTTTATTAGGACAGGGAGGGTACAATGAGCAGTTCTTC. Encoded protein: CASSLLGQGGYNEQFF.

This clone showed up just once. The gene calls are TRBV30 and TRBJ2-1; D unresolved. Trimming pared 5 bases from V and 10 bases from J, leaving 12 bases between. CDR1 and CDR2 (germline): GTSNPN, SVGIG (reference sequence). The CDR3 length is 11 residues. Here the CDR3 DNA reads TGTGCCTGGGGTAGCTTAAGGGAGCAGTTCTTC. It is translated as CAWGSLREQFF.

This clone was observed a few times. The J gene is TRBJ1-3, the V gene TRBV19; the D is unclear. V lost 3 bases and J 5 bases, leaving 8 bases between the germline ends. This CDR3 contains 13 residues. The germline CDR1 and CDR2 sequences are LNHDA and SQIVND (reference sequence). The CDR3 DNA reads as TGTGCCAGTAGTATCAACAGCCGAAACACCATATATTTT. Protein: CASSINSRNTIYF.

This chain joins TRBV5-4 and TRBJ1-2; no reliable D call. V was cut by 1 base and J by 3 bases, with 13 bases left in between. CDR3 length equals 15 residues. CDR1 is SGHNT and CDR2 is YYREEE in the germline V gene (reference sequence). The CDR3 bases are TGTGCCAGCAGCTTGTCGTCCGGGAAATACTATGGCTACACCTTC. Amino acid sequence: CASSLSSGKYYGYTF.

The V gene is TRBV11-3, the J gene TRBJ2-5; 12 bases are a match to TRBD2. The CDR3 consists of 16 residues. V was pared by 5 bases and J by 2 bases, with 6 bases of the junction left unmatched. The germline V gene has CDR1 SGHNT and CDR2 YENEEA. The CDR3 spells CASSTRLAGEQETQYF. CDR3 nucleotides: TGTGCCAGCAGCACTCGACTAGCGGGAGAACAAGAGACCCAGTACTTC.

CDR3 nucleotides: TGTGCCAGCAGCTCCTGGACAGGGGGGAACACTGAAGCTTTCTTT. Residues: CASSSWTGGNTEAFF. This chain joins TRBV7-9 and TRBJ1-1; 10 nucleotides align to TRBD1. With 4 bases clipped from V and 1 base from J, the junction kept 3 bases outside the gene matches. Germline values: CDR1 SEHNR, CDR2 FQNEAQ (reference sequence). This CDR3 spans 15 amino acids.

The chain combines TRBV7-6 with TRBJ2-1, with D perhaps TRBD2 (6 bases). Germline CDR1 reads SGHVS; CDR2 reads FNYEAQ. The CDR3 covers 14 residues. The ends were cut back, 1 base at V and 7 bases at J, with 11 bases in the middle. CDR3 DNA sequence: TGTGCCAGCAGCTTAGAGGTGGCGGGGAATGAGCAGTTCTTC. Translation gives CASSLEVAGNEQFF.

The J gene is TRBJ1-5, the V gene TRBV5-6; a weak D match, TRBD1 (6 bases). This CDR3 has 14 residues. V lost 4 bases, J lost 3 bases, and 11 bases lay in between. Germline lookup yields CDR1 SGHDT and CDR2 YYEEEE. The CDR3 spells CASSRQGLNQPQHF. Written as DNA, the CDR3 is TGTGCCAGCAGCCGCCAGGGGCTCAATCAGCCCCAGCATTTT.

This chain uses TRBV4-3 with TRBJ2-5, with unresolved D. V lost 3 bases, J lost 6 bases, and 14 bases lay in between. Germline loops: CDR1 LGHNA, CDR2 YSLEER. This CDR3 is built from 14 residues. The DNA of the CDR3 is TGCGCCAGCAGCCACTTTGGAGCAGATAAGACCCAGTACTTC. Protein: CASSHFGADKTQYF.

The V gene is TRBV5-1, the J gene TRBJ1-5; D is uncertain. V lost 0 bases and J 7 bases, leaving 17 bases between the germline ends. The length of the CDR3 is 16 residues. From germline, CDR1 is SGHRS and CDR2 YFSETQ. The CDR3 DNA is TGCGCCAGCAGCTTGGGGGTGACGGAGGACGGCCAGCCCCAGCATTTT. Its translation is CASSLGVTEDGQPQHF.

In this sample, this clone turned up once. CDR3 coding DNA: TGTGCCAGCCCCGAGGAATGTAGCGGAACAGGGGCCTACGAGCAGTACTTC. It is translated as CASPEECSGTGAYEQYF. The V and J genes are TRBV21-1 and TRBJ2-7; the table assigns TRBD1, which was not confirmed against the DNA. TRBV21-1 corresponds to a pseudogene. The CDR3 is 17 residues long.

The chain is built from TRBV28 and TRBJ2-1; 9 bases are a match to TRBD2. The CDR3 length is 15 residues. Trimming at V came to 4 bases and at J to 6 bases, leaving 7 bases not matched to a gene. Looked up from germline, CDR1 is MDHEN and CDR2 is SYDVKM. This CDR3 reads CASSSGAGGLNEQFF. CDR3 bases: TGTGCCAGCAGTTCCGGAGCGGGAGGTCTCAATGAGCAGTTCTTC.